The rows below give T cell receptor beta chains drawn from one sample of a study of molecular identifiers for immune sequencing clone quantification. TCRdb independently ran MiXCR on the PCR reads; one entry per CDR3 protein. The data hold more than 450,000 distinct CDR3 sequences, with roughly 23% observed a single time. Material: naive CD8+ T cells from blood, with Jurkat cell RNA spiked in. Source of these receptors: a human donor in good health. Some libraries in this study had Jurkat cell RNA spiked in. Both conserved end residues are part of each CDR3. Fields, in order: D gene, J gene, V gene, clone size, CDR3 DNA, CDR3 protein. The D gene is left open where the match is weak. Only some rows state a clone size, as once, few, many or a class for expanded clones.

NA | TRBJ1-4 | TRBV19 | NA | TGTGCCAGTAGTATCCCGACAGGAGATTGGACTAATGAAAAACTGTTTTTT | CASSIPTGDWTNEKLFF
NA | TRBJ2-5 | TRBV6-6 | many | TGTGCCAGCAGTTATCTGCCCCTTCCTCCGGAGACCCAGTACTTC | CASSYLPLPPETQYF
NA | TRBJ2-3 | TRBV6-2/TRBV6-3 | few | TGTGCCAGCAATTTGGGGCACACAGATACGCAGTATTTT | CASNLGHTDTQYF
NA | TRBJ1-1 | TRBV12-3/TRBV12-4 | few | TGTGCCAGCAGTTTGACATTTGAAGCTTTCTTT | CASSLTFEAFF
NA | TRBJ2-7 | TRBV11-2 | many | TGTGCCAGCAGCCTACCCCGCCACGAGCAGTACTTC | CASSLPRHEQYF
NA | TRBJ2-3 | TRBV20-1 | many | TGCAGTGCTAGGGTAGTAGATACGCAGTATTTT | CSARVVDTQYF
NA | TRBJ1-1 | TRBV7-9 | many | TGTGCCAGCAGCTTACTTTATTCTGAAGCTTTCTTT | CASSLLYSEAFF
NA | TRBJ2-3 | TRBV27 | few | TGTGCCAGCAGTACCCCTTGGGGGGGGGCGCGTACAGATACGCAGTATTTT | CASSTPWGGARTDTQYF
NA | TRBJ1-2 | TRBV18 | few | TGTGCCAGCTCCCCCTCTGGCCAACCGTATGGCTACACCTTC | CASSPSGQPYGYTF
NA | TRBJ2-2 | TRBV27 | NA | TGTGCCAGCAGTTTCGGAGGGATGACCGGGGAGCTGTTTTTT | CASSFGGMTGELFF
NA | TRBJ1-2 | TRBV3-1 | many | TGTGCCAGCAGCCAAGAGAACCACCGGTACAACTATGGCTACACCTTC | CASSQENHRYNYGYTF
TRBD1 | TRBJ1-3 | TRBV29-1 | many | TGCAGCGTGGATGGGACAGTTGGAAACACCATATATTTT | CSVDGTVGNTIYF
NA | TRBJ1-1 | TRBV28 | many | TGTGCCAGCAATTCTCTCAGTCGGATGAACACTGAAGCTTTCTTT | CASNSLSRMNTEAFF
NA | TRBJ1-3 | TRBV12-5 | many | TGTGCTAGTGGCAGCTCAGGGGTTGGAAACACCATATATTTT | CASGSSGVGNTIYF
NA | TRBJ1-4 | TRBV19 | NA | TGTGCCAGTACCCCCGGACTGGGGCCTAGTGCGGAACTGTTTTTT | CASTPGLGPSAELFF
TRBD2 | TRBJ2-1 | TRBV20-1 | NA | TGCAGTGCTAGAGACCCGGGACTAGCGGGGTGGAATGAGCAGTTCTTC | CSARDPGLAGWNEQFF
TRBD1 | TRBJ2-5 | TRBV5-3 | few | TGTGCCAGCAGCTTGCCTGGACAGGGGGCAGTCGGGGAGACCCAGTACTTC | CASSLPGQGAVGETQYF
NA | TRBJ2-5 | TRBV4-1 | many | TGCGCCAGCAGCCAAGATCCGGCCTGCCAGTACTTC | CASSQDPACQYF
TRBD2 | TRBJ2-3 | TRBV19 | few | TGTGCCAGTAATATAGACGCGGGGGGGAGCACAGATACGCAGTATTTT | CASNIDAGGSTDTQYF
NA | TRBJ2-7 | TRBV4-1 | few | TGCGCCAGCAGCCAAAGGGGGGGTATGGACGAGCAGTACTTC | CASSQRGGMDEQYF
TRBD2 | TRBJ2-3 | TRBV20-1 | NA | TGCAGTGCTAGAGATCTCCGGACTAGCTCCTCAGATACGCAGTATTTT | CSARDLRTSSSDTQYF
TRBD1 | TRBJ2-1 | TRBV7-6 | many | TGTGCCAGCAGCTTATCGGGACAGAACAATGAGCAGTTCTTC | CASSLSGQNNEQFF
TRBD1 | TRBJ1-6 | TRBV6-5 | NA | TGTGCCAGCAGAACCCAGGGGGCTAATTCACCCCTCCACTTT | CASRTQGANSPLHF
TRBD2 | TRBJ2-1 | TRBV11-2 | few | TGTGCCAGCAGCTTAGGGGGTAGTGGGGGGGATTTCTTC | CASSLGGSGGDFF
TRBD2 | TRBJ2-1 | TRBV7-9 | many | TGTGCCAGCAGCGTGACTAGCGGGAGGACCTACAATGAGCAGTTCTTC | CASSVTSGRTYNEQFF
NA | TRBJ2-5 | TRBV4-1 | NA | TGCGCCAGCAGCCGCCCGGGACAAGCTCAAGAGACCCAGTACTTC | CASSRPGQAQETQYF
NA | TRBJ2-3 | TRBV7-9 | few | TGTGCCAGCAGCTTCGACTACCTGGGAGATACGCAGTATTTT | CASSFDYLGDTQYF
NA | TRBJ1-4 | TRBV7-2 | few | TGTGCCAGCAGCTTAGAGGATGAAAAACTGTTTTTT | CASSLEDEKLFF
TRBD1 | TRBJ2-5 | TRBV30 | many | TGTGCCTGGGAACAGGGGACGTACCAAGAGACCCAGTACTTC | CAWEQGTYQETQYF
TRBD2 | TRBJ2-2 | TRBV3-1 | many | TGTGCCAGCAGCCTCATGCTAGCGGGCACCGGGGAGCTGTTTTTT | CASSLMLAGTGELFF
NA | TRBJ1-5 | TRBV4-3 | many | TGCGCCAGCAGCCAAGATTGGGACAGCAATCAGCCCCAGCATTTT | CASSQDWDSNQPQHF
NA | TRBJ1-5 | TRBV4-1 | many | TGCGCCAGCAGCCAACCCCAACCGGGGTATAGCAATCAGCCCCAGCATTTT | CASSQPQPGYSNQPQHF
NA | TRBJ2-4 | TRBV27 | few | TGTGCCAGCAGTTCGGAGTATCTGGGGGCCAAAAACATTCAGTACTTC | CASSSEYLGAKNIQYF
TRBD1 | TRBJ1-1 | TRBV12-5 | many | TGTGCTAGTGGCCGCTGGGTAGCAGGGGGCTTGAGCACTGAAGCTTTCTTT | CASGRWVAGGLSTEAFF
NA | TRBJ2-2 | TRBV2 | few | TGTGCCAGCAGTGGGGAAGGGATGTCTACCGGGGAGCTGTTTTTT | CASSGEGMSTGELFF
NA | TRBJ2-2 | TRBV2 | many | TGTGCCAGCTACGGGACGGTCGGGGAGCTGTTTTTT | CASYGTVGELFF
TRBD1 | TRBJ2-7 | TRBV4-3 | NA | TGCGCCAGCAGCCAGAGCCGGGACAGCTCCTACGAGCAGTACTTC | CASSQSRDSSYEQYF
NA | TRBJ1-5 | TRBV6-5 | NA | TGTGCCAGCAGCCGTTCACAGGAGGAAGGTCAGCCCCAGCATTTT | CASSRSQEEGQPQHF
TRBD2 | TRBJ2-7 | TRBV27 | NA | TGTGCCAGCAGTTTGCGGGGGGTGGACTACGAGCAGTACTTC | CASSLRGVDYEQYF
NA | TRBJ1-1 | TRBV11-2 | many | TGTGCCAGCAGCTTAGTCGGCAGCATGAACACTGAAGCTTTCTTT | CASSLVGSMNTEAFF
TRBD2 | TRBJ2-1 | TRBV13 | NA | TGTGCCAGCAGCTTAGTCTCTAGCGGGAAATACAATGAGCAGTTCTTC | CASSLVSSGKYNEQFF
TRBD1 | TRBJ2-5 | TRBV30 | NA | TGTGCCTGGAGCCGGGACAGGGATAAGAGAATCCAAGAGACCCAGTACTTC | CAWSRDRDKRIQETQYF
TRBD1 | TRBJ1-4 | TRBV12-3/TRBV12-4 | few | TGTGCCAGCACCGAGACAGGGGGTGTATCTAATGAAAAACTGTTTTTT | CASTETGGVSNEKLFF
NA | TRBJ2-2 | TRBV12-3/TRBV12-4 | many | TGTGCCAGCAGTCCCCCCGGGGGGCAGAACGGGGAGCTGTTTTTT | CASSPPGGQNGELFF
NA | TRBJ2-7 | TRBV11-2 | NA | TGTGCCAGCAGCTTAGACCAACTGAAAGGCTTCGAGCAGTACTTC | CASSLDQLKGFEQYF
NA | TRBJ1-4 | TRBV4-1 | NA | TGCGCCAGCAGCCAAGGGCAGCTCGCTGAAAAACTGTTTTTT | CASSQGQLAEKLFF
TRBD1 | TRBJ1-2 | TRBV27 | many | TGTGCCAGCAGTATGGGGACAGGCTATGGCTACACCTTC | CASSMGTGYGYTF
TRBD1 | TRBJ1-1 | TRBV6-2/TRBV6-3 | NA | TGTGCCAGCAGAGCCAGGGGGGGAAAAGGGACTGAAGCTTTCTTT | CASRARGGKGTEAFF
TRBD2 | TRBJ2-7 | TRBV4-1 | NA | TGCGCCAGCAGCCTGACTAGCGGGGGGCCGGGGGAGCAGTACTTC | CASSLTSGGPGEQYF
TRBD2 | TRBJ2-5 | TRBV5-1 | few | TGCGCCAGCAGCTTGTCGGGGGGGGGACAAGAGACCCAGTACTTC | CASSLSGGGQETQYF
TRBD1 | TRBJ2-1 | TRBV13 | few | TGTGCCAGCAGCCCCGAGGGTCAGGGGGCCTACAATGAGCAGTTCTTC | CASSPEGQGAYNEQFF
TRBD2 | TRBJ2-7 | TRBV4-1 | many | TGCGCCAGCAGCCAAGTCGAGCGGGGGGGCTACGAGCAGTACTTC | CASSQVERGGYEQYF
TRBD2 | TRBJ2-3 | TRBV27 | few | TGTGCCAGCAGTTTTTTGGCGGGAGCTAGCACAGATACGCAGTATTTT | CASSFLAGASTDTQYF
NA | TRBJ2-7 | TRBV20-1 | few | TGCAGTGCTAGAGACTACGCGGAAATCTACGAGCAGTACTTC | CSARDYAEIYEQYF
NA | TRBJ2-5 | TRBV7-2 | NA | TGTGCCAGCAGCTTAGATTTTGTAGAAGAGACCCAGTACTTC | CASSLDFVEETQYF
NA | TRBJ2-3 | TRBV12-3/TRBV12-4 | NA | TGTGCCAGCAGTTTAAAGGCTAGTACCACAGATACGCAGTATTTT | CASSLKASTTDTQYF
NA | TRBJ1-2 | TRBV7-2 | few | TGTGCCAGCAGCTTAGGAGTTCAGGGCTATGGCTACACCTTC | CASSLGVQGYGYTF
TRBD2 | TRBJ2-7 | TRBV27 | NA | TGTGCCAGCGGCCTTCGGACTAGCGGGGGGCCCGAGCAGTACTTC | CASGLRTSGGPEQYF
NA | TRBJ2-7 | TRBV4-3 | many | TGCGCCAGCAGCCAAGACTGGAGCTCCTACGAGCAGTACTTC | CASSQDWSSYEQYF